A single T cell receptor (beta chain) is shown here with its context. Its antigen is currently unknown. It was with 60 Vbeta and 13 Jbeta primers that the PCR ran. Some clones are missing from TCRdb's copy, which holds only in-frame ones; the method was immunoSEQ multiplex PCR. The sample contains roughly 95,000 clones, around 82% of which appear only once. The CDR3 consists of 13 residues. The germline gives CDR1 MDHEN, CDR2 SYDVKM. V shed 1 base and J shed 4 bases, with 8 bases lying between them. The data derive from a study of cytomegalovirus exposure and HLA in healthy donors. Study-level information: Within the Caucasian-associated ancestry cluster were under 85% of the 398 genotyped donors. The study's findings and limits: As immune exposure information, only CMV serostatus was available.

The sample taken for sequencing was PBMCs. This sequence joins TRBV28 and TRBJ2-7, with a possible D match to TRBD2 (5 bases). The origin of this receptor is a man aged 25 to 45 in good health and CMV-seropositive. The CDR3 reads CASSLSEGYEQYF. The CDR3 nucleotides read TGTGCCAGCAGTTTATCAGAGGGATACGAGCAGTACTTC.